Listed here is a single T cell receptor (beta chain). This specimen belongs to a study of blood T cell repertoires in COVID-19. The CDR3 loop spans 16 amino acids. CDR1 is SEHNR and CDR2 is FQNEAQ in the germline V gene (reference sequence). The junction had 6 bases not matched to a gene; V was cut back by 0 bases and J by 2 bases. TCRdb's table, derived via immunoSEQ multiplex PCR, lists solely in-frame clones and lacks some. This repertoire shows about 140,000 clones, almost 80% found once; its top ten account for 2.5% to 3%. The receptor was derived from a woman in her 50s who had recovered from COVID-19. The sequenced material came from PBMCs or T cells enriched from blood (not recorded which). V gene TRBV7-9 combines with J gene TRBJ2-7, with 8 positions matching TRBD2. As DNA, the CDR3 is TGTGCCAGCAGCTTAGCCCGAGCGGGAGCAGCCTACGAGCAGTACTTC. Translating gives CASSLARAGAAYEQYF.